The T cell receptor beta chain described here comes from a study of patients and donors after allogeneic stem cell transplantation. The V gene end was trimmed by 2 bases and the J gene end by 1 base; junction bases not matched to a gene: 4. This CDR3 is built from 15 residues. Germline values: CDR1 MNHNY, CDR2 SVGAGI (reference sequence). TCRdb reprocessed the RT-PCR reads with MiXCR, giving one entry per CDR3 protein. Here the sample spans around 23,000 distinct CDR3 sequences, less than 45% being singletons. This rearrangement joins TRBV6-6 to TRBJ2-7, with TRBD2 matching 8 bases. This sequence was found in a human donor who was either an allogeneic HSCT recipient or a stem cell or donor lymphocyte infusion donor (not recorded which). It is not recorded whose cells these are; they may come from a transplant donor. Material: blood, either unsorted or a sorted T cell fraction (not recorded which). The CDR3 loop is CASSYGSGSSYEQYF. The CDR3 nucleotides are TGTGCCAGCAGTTACGGGAGCGGGAGTTCCTACGAGCAGTACTTC.